The clone carrying this T cell receptor (beta chain) has a handful of counts. Its target is unknown. Healthy bone marrow donors made up the cohort. Primers: 60 Vbeta forward and 13 Jbeta reverse. The protocol was immunoSEQ multiplex PCR, while the TCRdb copy is restricted to in-frame clones and leaves out a portion. Among fewer than 150,000 clones listed, over 70% were seen once. The data are from a study of cytomegalovirus exposure and HLA in healthy donors. General study points: The study listed 150 to 200 cytomegalovirus-associated TCR beta chains.

The CDR3 contains 13 residues. V lost 4 bases to trimming and J lost 6 bases, with 13 bases between them. Germline V gene data show CDR1 as SGHRS and CDR2 as YFSETQ. The sequencing sample was made of PBMCs. The chain joins TRBV5-1 to TRBJ1-1; D is undetermined. This sequence originates from a female donor in good health and CMV-seropositive. This chain's CDR3 is CASSQNPQAEAFF. The CDR3, as DNA: TGCGCCAGCAGCCAAAATCCCCAGGCTGAAGCTTTCTTT.